This paragraph covers one T cell receptor beta chain sequence. The target antigen is unknown. This entry comes from a study of shared clonotypes between healthy human individuals. Study results and limitations: Sharing across four donors was highest in naive CD4 (roughly 5%) and lowest in memory CD8 (approximately 0.4%). The donor pool, a small one, limited the genetic and exposure-history diversity represented.

CDR1 SGHVS and CDR2 FQNEAQ come from the germline V gene. V shed 5 bases and J 2 bases; nucleotides not matched to a gene: 11. The CDR3 covers 17 residues. CD4+ cells were split into CD45RA+ naive and CD45RA-negative memory subsets. Genomic DNA of every subset was divided equally among multiple immunoSEQ plates. Clones were read by immunoSEQ multiplex PCR, and TCRdb kept only the in-frame ones, dropping some. Here the sample spans over 950,000 clones, around three quarters being singletons. Sequencing was carried out using memory CD4+ T cells from PBMCs. Subset meaning: CD45RA-negative fraction. This rearrangement joins TRBV7-8 to TRBJ2-2, with 7 bases matching TRBD2. The TCR comes from a man aged 18 to 30 in good health. Some clones in this sample may be carry-over from other donors' samples. The CDR3, as DNA: TGTGCCAGCAGCCCCGATAGACTAGCCTTAAACACCGGGGAGCTGTTTTTT. Translation: CASSPDRLALNTGELFF.